This T cell receptor (beta chain) was identified in a study of T cell responses to AZD1222 COVID-19 vaccine listed by TCRdb under 2021. About the study as a whole: AZD1222 recipients given second doses at about 4 weeks or at about 12 weeks were pooled, since spike-specific TCR depth and breadth were not found to differ between the two schedules. A total of more than 230 trial participants underwent TCR sequencing, of whom roughly 210 received two doses of AZD1222 and around 26 received two doses of the MenACWY control vaccine. Enrollment into the trials was organized by age into subgroups of 18-55, 56-69 and 70-plus years, and those subgroups contained approximately 150, 30 and 60 TCR-sequenced participants, respectively.

The CDR3 regions of human TCRbeta chains were analyzed by immunosequencing. The source study handled its data this way. Repertoire TCRs were checked for matches against a reference library of SARS-CoV-2-specific TCRs that had been generated using the MIRA antigen-specificity platform. Breadth was defined as the fraction of unique TCRs that were SARS-CoV-2-associated. Depth was defined as the fraction of total T cells that were SARS-CoV-2-associated. Each spike-specific TCR was assigned to its reactive spike region and to a CD4 or CD8 class using the MIRA data. Log10-transformed breadth and depth values were compared by one-way ANOVA with Sidak's multiple comparisons tests. TCRdb holds this immuneACCESS table with in-frame rearrangements only. Some clones are missing; in checked studies, unresolved V genes explain under half, and the rest has no known cause. The D gene and trimming were derived from the DNA, and the V and J assignments and clone size from that table. The table for this sample lists 200,000 or so clones; almost 95% of them were counted only once. The ten most abundant clones make up approximately 9.6% of the sample.

A distance of 7 bases separates the germline ends of V and J, which lose 4 bases and 0 bases respectively. The CDR3 covers 13 residues, taking in both the cysteine and the phenylalanine. This entry keeps only the CDR3 DNA: 39 bases, framed from base 1. The germline V gene (reference sequence) supplies CDR1 GTSNPN and CDR2 SVGIG. The investigation overall reported the following: In the small 56-69-year group, the increase in depth fell short of significance, most likely because of low power. After two AZD1222 doses, both the breadth and the depth of spike-specific TCRs were significantly higher than at day 0 and than in MenACWY recipients. Vaccine-associated CD4 TCRs spanned the whole spike protein, with dominant responses in regions 160-218 and 743-854. Participants were mostly white British and included more females than males, and it was suggested by the authors that clonal diversity may have been underestimated. Only five to seven AZD1222 recipients were SARS-CoV-2 seropositive at baseline, limiting conclusions about previously exposed vaccinees. Because no samples from the day 14 peak response were available, repertoires could be characterized only after the peak T cell response. Nearly half of unique spike-specific TCRs reportedly recognized epitopes outside regions mutated in the B.1.351 and B.1.1.7 variants.

Points on this clone: This receptor's antigen is unknown. Base quality data are lacking; no much larger clone is found one base away.

This sample's time point label indicates: baseline before first vaccination. Vaccinee samples came from UK trials COV001 and COV002, including a single-blind randomized controlled phase 2/3 trial of AZD1222 (ChAdOx1 nCoV-19) in healthy adults. Trial participant PBMC samples were collected at day 0 and day 28 after the second dose for TCRbeta chain sequencing. This clonotype was obtained from an adult in good health. The sample consisted of peripheral blood, taken on day 0 of AZD1222 vaccination. The V gene is TRBV30 and the J gene is TRBJ2-1; the D gene is not confidently resolved. CDR3 reads: CAWNYGSYNEQFF. Here is the DNA: TGTGCCTGGAATTACGGCTCCTACAATGAGCAGTTCTTC.